The 27 T cell receptor beta chains below were found in one sample sequenced in a study of blood T cell repertoires in COVID-19. The assay was immunoSEQ multiplex PCR, and TCRdb's table has in-frame clones only and misses some. The data contain about 150,000 clones, over 65% of them singletons. The sequenced sample consisted of peripheral blood. These receptors were collected from a man aged 65-85 years with acute or convalescent COVID-19.

This clone was detected only a few times. The chain carries TRBV7-8 and TRBJ2-7, with 10 bases matching TRBD1. V was clipped by 1 base and J by 5 bases; unmatched bases: 8. The germline gives CDR1 SGHVS, CDR2 FQNEAQ. The CDR3 is 16 residues long. Here the CDR3 reads CASSLESRDRGHEQYF. The CDR3 DNA follows: TGTGCCAGCAGCTTAGAATCACGGGACAGGGGACACGAGCAGTACTTC.

This chain joins TRBV11-3 and TRBJ2-5; 12 bases are a match to TRBD2. The CDR3 has 16 amino acids. Germline V CDR1 and CDR2: SGHNT, YENEEA. V lost 5 bases to trimming and J lost 5 bases; unmatched junction nucleotides: 9. This CDR3 reads CASSPLLAGGGETQYF. The CDR3 DNA sequence: TGTGCCAGCAGCCCCTTACTAGCGGGGGGAGGGGAGACCCAGTACTTC. The whole variable domain, remainder taken from reference TRBV11-3 and TRBJ2-5, is EAGVVQSPRYKIIEKKQPVAFWCNPISGHNTLYWYLQNLGQGPELLIRYENEEAVDDSQLPKDRFSAERLKGVDSTLKIQPAELGDSAVYLCASSPLLAGGGETQYFGPGTRLLVL.

The chain employs TRBV6-6 and TRBJ1-1; the D gene is possibly TRBD1 (5 bases). With 0 bases removed from V and 3 bases from J, the gap between germline ends came to 11 bases. Germline values: CDR1 MNHNY, CDR2 SVGAGI (reference sequence). The CDR3 spans 15 residues. CDR3: CASSYSRGGDTEAFF. CDR3 sequence (DNA): TGTGCCAGCAGTTACTCGCGCGGGGGTGACACTGAAGCTTTCTTT.

The chain carries TRBV7-9 and TRBJ2-5; TRBD1 is a possible D gene (5 bases). Looked up from germline, CDR1 is SEHNR and CDR2 is FQNEAQ (reference sequence). This CDR3 spans 13 amino acids. V was shortened by 5 bases and J by 0 bases, with 7 bases between the two germline ends. The CDR3 DNA reads as TGTGCCAGCAGCCAGGGTAACCAAGAGACCCAGTACTTC. Protein sequence: CASSQGNQETQYF.

This chain connects TRBV29-1 to TRBJ2-7; no clear D gene. V was pared by 5 bases and J by 0 bases, with 8 bases between. The length of the CDR3 is 12 residues. Germline CDR1 is SQVTM and CDR2 is ANQGSEA. The CDR3 nucleotides read TGCAGCGTTTCAGGCGTCTCCTACGAGCAGTACTTC. Its translation: CSVSGVSYEQYF.

This clone turned up a few times. This chain's CDR3 is CASSLEGTGVPETQYF. The CDR3 bases are TGTGCCAGCAGCTTGGAGGGGACAGGGGTCCCAGAGACCCAGTACTTC. The J gene is TRBJ2-5, the V gene TRBV5-6; 10 bases line up with TRBD1. Trimming at V came to 0 bases and at J to 4 bases, leaving 6 bases not matched to a gene. The CDR3 runs to 16 residues. CDR1 is SGHDT, CDR2 YYEEEE, per germline. Drawing the rest from reference TRBV5-6 and TRBJ2-5, the complete variable domain is DAGVTQSPTHLIKTRGQQVTLRCSPKSGHDTVSWYQQALGQGPQFIFQYYEEEERQRGNFPDRFSGHQFPNYSSELNVNALLLGDSALYLCASSLEGTGVPETQYFGPGTRLLVL.

The rearrangement joins TRBV7-2 to TRBJ2-1; 13 nucleotides agree with TRBD2. This CDR3 has 17 amino acids. The V segment lost 4 bases and the J segment 6 bases; nucleotides outside the gene matches: 9. CDR1 is SGHTA, CDR2 FQGNSA, per germline. The CDR3 loop reads CASSSRAGLAGLNEQFF. CDR3 coding DNA: TGTGCCAGCAGCTCCCGCGCGGGACTAGCGGGGCTCAATGAGCAGTTCTTC.

This chain connects TRBV11-2 to TRBJ2-1; 7 bases are shared with TRBD2. Trimming took 5 bases from V and 9 from J; bases not matched to a gene: 4. The germline gives CDR1 SGHAT, CDR2 FQNNGV. This CDR3 is built from 12 residues. CDR3 residues: CASSRGVSEQFF. The CDR3 DNA reads TGTGCCAGCAGCCGGGGGGTCAGTGAGCAGTTCTTC.

The chain combines TRBV6-5 with TRBJ2-5, with D maybe TRBD1 (6 bases). Germline V gives CDR1 MNHEY, CDR2 SVGAGI. V was trimmed by 6 bases and J by 1 base, leaving 9 bases between them. This CDR3 is 13 amino acids long. The CDR3 nucleotides are TGTGCCAGCAGGATACAGGGCCAAGAGACCCAGTACTTC. Residues: CASRIQGQETQYF.

V and J are TRBV24-1 and TRBJ2-1; 7 bases are shared with TRBD2. Trimming at V came to 7 bases and at J to 2 bases, leaving 7 bases not matched to a gene. CDR1 and CDR2 (germline): KGHDR, SFDVKD. The CDR3 length is 15 residues. CDR3 nucleotides: TGTGCCACCAGACCTGGGGGGGTCCCCTACAATGAGCAGTTCTTC. The encoded protein is CATRPGGVPYNEQFF.

Note on this clone: The junction does not match germline at one end; this may be a read error. V usage is TRBV6-1 and J usage is TRBJ2-1; 10 bases agree with TRBD2. The length of the CDR3 is 15 residues. CDR1 is MNHNS and CDR2 is SASEGT in the germline V gene. CDR3 coding DNA: TGTGCCAGCAGTAAAGCGGGAGGGCCCAACAATGAGCAGTTCTTC. Its protein product is CASSKAGGPNNEQFF.

The chain employs TRBV19 and TRBJ1-5; a weak D match, TRBD1 (6 bases). The V and J ends lost 7 bases and 2 bases respectively, with 9 bases between them. Germline V gene data show CDR1 as LNHDA and CDR2 as SQIVND (reference sequence). The CDR3 has 13 amino acids. CDR3: CASKWGRNQPQHF. CDR3 in DNA: TGTGCCAGTAAGTGGGGGCGCAATCAGCCCCAGCATTTT.

This chain joins TRBV11-2 and TRBJ2-3; TRBD2 matches 11 bases. Per the germline V gene, CDR1 is SGHAT and CDR2 is FQNNGV. V lost 5 bases, J lost 2 bases, and 6 bases stayed unmatched. This CDR3 region has 16 residues. The CDR3 nucleotides read TGTGCCAGCAGCCTCGGGACTAGCGGTAACACAGATACGCAGTATTTT. Translated, it gives CASSLGTSGNTDTQYF.

V and J are TRBV7-9 and TRBJ1-1, with TRBD1 as a possible D gene (5 bases). This CDR3 region has 15 residues. Looked up from germline, CDR1 is SEHNR and CDR2 is FQNEAQ (reference sequence). The ends were cut back, 5 bases at V and 1 base at J, with 14 bases in the middle. Here the CDR3 reads CASSPRRGGNTEAFF. Written as DNA, the CDR3 is TGTGCCAGCAGCCCCCGTCGGGGGGGGAACACTGAAGCTTTCTTT.

CDR3 coding DNA: TGTGCCACCAGCAGACAGGGGGAGACCAACGTCCTGACTTTC. Amino acids: CATSRQGETNVLTF. V is TRBV15 and J is TRBJ2-6; 7 nucleotides match TRBD1. CDR1 is LNHNV, CDR2 YYDKDF, per germline (reference sequence). The ends lost 2 bases at V and 8 bases at J; junction bases unmatched: 3. The CDR3 consists of 14 residues.

This clone came up once. The chain is built from TRBV7-9 and TRBJ1-2; D unresolved. The V end was cut by 5 bases, the J end by 4 bases, with 11 bases between. The CDR3 spans 13 residues. Per germline, CDR1 SEHNR and CDR2 FQNEAQ (reference sequence). Here the CDR3 DNA reads TGTGCCAGCAGCCGAGAGAGCCTCTATGGCTACACCTTC. Encoded protein: CASSRESLYGYTF. Filled out from reference TRBV7-9 and TRBJ1-2, the complete variable domain reads DTGVSQNPRHKITKRGQNVTFRCDPISEHNRLYWYRQTLGQGPEFLTYFQNEAQLEKSRLLSDRFSAERPKGSFSTLEIQRTEQGDSAMYLCASSRESLYGYTFGSGTRLTVV.

This chain joins TRBV28 and TRBJ2-1; possible D gene TRBD2, 6 bases. Germline loops: CDR1 MDHEN, CDR2 SYDVKM. With 7 bases removed from V and 5 bases from J, the gap between germline ends came to 18 bases. The CDR3 is 15 residues long. The CDR3 DNA follows: TGTGCCAGCATCAGACACGGCGGGATGAACAATGAGCAGTTCTTC. It encodes CASIRHGGMNNEQFF.

This chain connects TRBV16 to TRBJ1-3; 8 nucleotides line up with TRBD1. CDR3 length equals 16 residues. Germline CDR1 reads KGHSY; CDR2 reads FQNENV. After removal of 4 bases from V and 4 bases from J, the junction contained 9 bases not matched to a gene. CDR3: CASSLSGGRGGNTIYF. Written as DNA, the CDR3 is TGTGCCAGCAGCCTTTCAGGGGGCCGAGGAGGAAACACCATATATTTT.

Comments on this clone: The same CDR3 arises from other DNA sequences in this sample as well. V is TRBV18 and J is TRBJ2-1; D unresolved. Germline V gene lookup returns CDR1 KGHSH and CDR2 LQKENI. This CDR3 spans 11 amino acids. V lost 6 bases to trimming and J lost 5 bases, with 5 bases between them. The CDR3 sequence: CASSPDNEQFF. The CDR3 region has the DNA TGTGCCAGCTCCCCCGACAATGAGCAGTTCTTC.

The rearrangement links TRBV27 to TRBJ1-2; 11 bases fit TRBD1. The CDR3 has 16 amino acids. The junction had 7 bases not matched to a gene; V was cut back by 5 bases and J by 2 bases. Germline loops: CDR1 MNHEY, CDR2 SMNVEV (reference sequence). The CDR3 DNA follows: TGTGCCAGCAGTGCCCGGACAGGGGGCGGGAACTATGGCTACACCTTC. Residues: CASSARTGGGNYGYTF.

The genes are TRBV6-4 and TRBJ2-1, with D possibly being TRBD1 (5 bases). Trimming removed 0 bases from V and 8 bases from J, with 14 bases in between. Germline V gene sequence: CDR1 MRHNA, CDR2 SNTAGT. This CDR3 contains 15 residues. The CDR3 nucleotides are TGTGCCAGCAGTGACTCGGGGCAGGGAAAGGATGAGCAGTTCTTC. Translated, it gives CASSDSGQGKDEQFF.

The chain carries TRBV28 and TRBJ2-1; 7 bases are shared with TRBD2. The CDR3 has 17 amino acids. J was trimmed by 7 bases and V by 6 bases; bases with no gene match: 18. Germline CDR1 and CDR2: MDHEN and SYDVKM. CDR3 region: CASSPYHGREQDNEQFF. In DNA, the CDR3 is TGTGCCAGCAGCCCCTATCACGGGCGGGAGCAGGATAATGAGCAGTTCTTC. The full variable domain, in which reference TRBV28 and TRBJ2-1 provide the parts outside the CDR3, is DVKVTQSSRYLVKRTGEKVFLECVQDMDHENMFWYRQDPGLGLRLIYFSYDVKMKEKGDIPEGYSVSREKKERFSLILESASTNQTSMYLCASSPYHGREQDNEQFFGPGTRLTVL.

The genes are TRBV6-4 and TRBJ2-1; 7 nucleotides match TRBD2. The CDR3 is 15 residues long. V shed 8 bases and J 7 bases; nucleotides not matched to a gene: 14. Germline V CDR1 and CDR2: MRHNA, SNTAGT. DNA of the CDR3: TGTGCCAGCTCCCGGGAGGCTAGCGGTGATAATGAGCAGTTCTTC. Its translation is CASSREASGDNEQFF.

This clone occurred once. This chain joins TRBV19 and TRBJ2-7; TRBD2 agrees at 9 bases. The CDR3 runs to 14 residues. With 5 bases clipped from V and 5 bases from J, the junction kept 7 bases outside the gene matches. The germline V gene has CDR1 LNHDA and CDR2 SQIVND (reference sequence). Here the CDR3 reads CASSLSGRSHEQYF. The CDR3 DNA reads TGTGCCAGTAGTCTGAGCGGGAGGTCCCACGAGCAGTACTTC.

CDR3 DNA: TGTGCCAGCAGGACTGGACAGGGGGCTTTTGAAAAACTGTTTTTT. Its protein is CASRTGQGAFEKLFF. The chain has TRBV2 and TRBJ1-4; TRBD1 aligns across 11 bases. The CDR3 loop spans 15 amino acids. The germline V gene has CDR1 SNHLY and CDR2 FYNNEI. V shed 6 bases, J shed 7 bases, and the junction held 7 bases outside the gene matches. Combining the CDR3 with reference TRBV2 and TRBJ1-4 gives the whole variable domain EPEVTQTPSHQVTQMGQEVILRCVPISNHLYFYWYRQILGQKVEFLVSFYNNEISEKSEIFDDQFSVERPDGSNFTLKIRSTKLEDSAMYFCASRTGQGAFEKLFFGSGTQLSVL.

This clone was found a few times. Other nucleotide sequences in the sample specify the same CDR3. The DNA for the CDR3 is TGTGCCAGCAGCTTACGACAGGGGGCGGGGGAGACCCAGTACTTC. Residues: CASSLRQGAGETQYF. The rearrangement links TRBV5-4 to TRBJ2-5, with 10 bases aligning to TRBD1. With 2 bases clipped from V and 5 bases from J, the junction kept 6 bases outside the gene matches. Germline lookup yields CDR1 SGHNT and CDR2 YYREEE (reference sequence). CDR3 length: 15 residues.

This chain connects TRBV9 to TRBJ2-1; 8 positions match TRBD1. The CDR3 covers 16 residues. CDR1 and CDR2 (germline): SGDLS, YYNGEE. Trimming at V came to 2 bases and at J to 5 bases, leaving 9 bases not matched to a gene. The CDR3 is CASSVWAGGAHNEQFF. The CDR3 DNA sequence: TGTGCCAGCAGCGTTTGGGCAGGGGGCGCTCACAATGAGCAGTTCTTC.